A single sample gave rise to the 13 T cell receptor beta chains below, sequenced in a study of PD-1 blockade in classical Hodgkin lymphoma. Sequencing was performed with immunoSEQ multiplex PCR; in TCRdb, only in-frame clones are kept and a portion is missing. The profile shows approximately 89,000 clones, approximately 88% of them singletons. All trial patients relapsed after autologous stem cell transplantation. This specimen consisted of peripheral blood mononuclear cells (PBMCs), obtained at baseline. The origin of the receptors is a human donor with classical Hodgkin lymphoma.

In nucleotides, the CDR3 is TGTGCCAGCAGCTTACGGACAGGCCCGTCCAATGAGCAGTTCTTC. Translating it yields CASSLRTGPSNEQFF. V is TRBV9 and J is TRBJ2-1; 7 bases map to TRBD1. The length of the CDR3 is 15 residues. J lost 6 bases, V lost 4 bases, and 10 bases had no gene match. Looked up from germline, CDR1 is SGDLS and CDR2 is YYNGEE.

The chain couples TRBV7-9 to TRBJ2-7, with 8 bases matching TRBD1. With 5 bases clipped from V and 2 bases from J, the junction kept 5 bases outside the gene matches. CDR1 and CDR2 from the germline V gene are SEHNR and FQNEAQ (reference sequence). CDR3 length: 14 amino acids. The CDR3 DNA is TGTGCCAGCAGCCCGGACAGGGCCGCCTACGAGCAGTACTTC. Protein: CASSPDRAAYEQYF.

The V and J genes are TRBV29-1 and TRBJ1-5; D might be TRBD1 (5 bases). V lost 4 bases, J lost 1 base, and 8 bases lay in between. The V gene's germline CDR1 is SQVTM and CDR2 ANQGSEA. This CDR3 region has 13 residues. The CDR3 sequence is CSVARASNQPQHF. CDR3 nucleotides: TGCAGCGTTGCCAGGGCAAGCAATCAGCCCCAGCATTTT.

The chain employs TRBV2 and TRBJ2-5; 11 nucleotides align to TRBD2. The V segment lost 5 bases and the J segment 1 base; nucleotides outside the gene matches: 3. In germline, CDR1 is SNHLY, CDR2 FYNNEI. This CDR3 is 15 amino acids long. The CDR3 region is CASSLAGGAQETQYF. The CDR3, as DNA: TGTGCCAGCAGTTTAGCGGGAGGGGCCCAAGAGACCCAGTACTTC.

This clone was counted between two and nine times. J is TRBJ1-1 and V is TRBV5-1; D possibly corresponds to TRBD1 (5 bases). This CDR3 is built from 14 residues. Germline CDR1 SGHRS, CDR2 YFSETQ. V gave up 5 bases and J gave up 7 bases, with 18 bases separating them. Written as DNA, the CDR3 is TGCGCCAGCAGTCCGGGGCCAGGCAGGTATGAAGCTTTCTTT. It encodes CASSPGPGRYEAFF.

This chain joins TRBV10-3 and TRBJ2-7; TRBD2 might be the D (5 bases). The germline V gene has CDR1 ENHRY and CDR2 SYGVKD. The CDR3 loop spans 13 amino acids. The V and J ends lost 2 bases and 5 bases respectively, with 10 bases between them. CDR3 DNA sequence: TGTGCCATCAGTGAGGATAGCGTAGACGAGCAGTACTTC. The encoded protein is CAISEDSVDEQYF.

This clone was found once. The chain is built from TRBV28 and TRBJ2-7, with D tentatively TRBD2 (5 bases). Germline assignment: CDR1 MDHEN and CDR2 SYDVKM. There are 14 residues in the CDR3. V lost 3 bases to trimming and J lost 3 bases, with 12 bases between them. In DNA form, the CDR3 reads TGTGCCAGCAGTTTCGAGGGTAGGCGCTACGAGCAGTACTTC. Its translation is CASSFEGRRYEQYF.

The chain links TRBV19 to TRBJ2-5; the D gene is possibly TRBD1 (6 bases). Germline V gives CDR1 LNHDA, CDR2 SQIVND (reference sequence). This CDR3 region has 13 residues. V was pared by 0 bases and J by 7 bases, with 9 bases between. The CDR3 bases are TGTGCCAGTAGTATAGATCGAGGGGGGACCCAGTACTTC. It is translated as CASSIDRGGTQYF.

This clone has a single count. CDR3 nucleotides: TGTGCCAGCAATAGACTAGCGGGCTACGAGCAGTACTTC. Translated: CASNRLAGYEQYF. The chain combines TRBV27 with TRBJ2-7, with 10 bases matching TRBD2. CDR3 size: 13 residues. With 7 bases clipped from V and 3 bases from J, the junction kept 3 bases outside the gene matches. Germline V gene lookup returns CDR1 MNHEY and CDR2 SMNVEV (reference sequence).

The chain couples TRBV5-1 to TRBJ2-1, with 11 bases aligning to TRBD2. Trimming at V came to 4 bases and at J to 14 bases, leaving 11 bases not matched to a gene. The V gene's germline CDR1 is SGHRS and CDR2 YFSETQ. CDR3 length equals 14 residues. The CDR3 loop reads CASSQGLAVPLEFF. The CDR3, as DNA: TGCGCCAGCAGCCAGGGACTAGCGGTCCCCCTGGAGTTCTTC.

The V call is TRBV29-1, the J call TRBJ1-1; D unclear. Germline V gene sequence: CDR1 SQVTM, CDR2 ANQGSEA. The length of the CDR3 is 11 residues. The V end was cut by 6 bases, the J end by 1 base, with 6 bases between. The CDR3: CSVDKNTEAFF. As DNA, the CDR3 is TGCAGCGTAGATAAGAACACTGAAGCTTTCTTT.

This chain connects TRBV7-9 to TRBJ1-2; D is perhaps TRBD1 (6 bases). CDR1 SEHNR and CDR2 FQNEAQ come from the germline V gene (reference sequence). V lost 8 bases, J lost 8 bases, and 21 bases lay in between. The CDR3 covers 14 residues. CDR3 loop: CASGKVDRREGYTF. The CDR3 coding sequence is TGTGCCAGCGGCAAGGTTGACAGGAGGGAAGGCTACACCTTC.

This chain connects TRBV18 to TRBJ1-2; D possibly corresponds to TRBD1 (5 bases). The CDR3 is made up of 15 amino acids. CDR1 is KGHSH, CDR2 LQKENI, per germline. Trimming removed 9 bases at V and 8 bases at J, with 25 bases between. The CDR3 sequence is CASELTLGGEGGYTF. CDR3 DNA sequence: TGTGCCAGTGAATTGACCCTTGGAGGGGAGGGCGGCTACACCTTC.